The 14 T cell receptor beta chains given below trace back to one sample, sequenced in a study of T cells in Graves' hyperthyroidism and ophthalmopathy. Researchers amplified the TCR beta CDR3 regions from RNA transcripts. HTBI primers were employed in a first-round RT-PCR of the TCR CDR3. In TCRdb, the multiplex PCR reads were re-called with MiXCR into one record per CDR3 protein. The sample records 500,000 to 650,000 distinct CDR3 sequences, about 14% being singletons. The sample was blood. The receptors stem from a woman aged 45-65 years with Graves' ophthalmopathy.

This clonotype was observed many times. The gene calls are TRBV28 and TRBJ2-1, with 10 bases matching TRBD2. V lost 5 bases, J lost 9 bases, and 19 bases stayed unmatched. The CDR3 has 18 residues. CDR1 and CDR2 from the germline V gene are MDHEN and SYDVKM. CDR3 sequence (DNA): TGTGCCAGCAGTCCGGGAGGGAGAGCGGGAGGGCCCTTCGGTGAGCAGTTCTTC. Translation gives CASSPGGRAGGPFGEQFF.

This clonotype was seen repeatedly, ten times or more. This chain uses TRBV28 with TRBJ1-5, with D hard to call. CDR3 size: 15 residues. Trimming removed 2 bases from V and 0 bases from J, with 8 bases in between. In germline, CDR1 is MDHEN, CDR2 SYDVKM. In DNA, the CDR3 is TGTGCCAGCAGTTTACAACTGATTAGCAATCAGCCCCAGCATTTT. It encodes CASSLQLISNQPQHF.

Many counts were recorded for this clonotype. This sequence joins TRBV2 and TRBJ2-4, with 9 nucleotides matching TRBD1. J lost 8 bases, V lost 6 bases, and 11 bases had no gene match. The CDR3 spans 15 residues. Germline CDR1 is SNHLY and CDR2 is FYNNEI. CDR3 DNA: TGTGCCAGCAGAAAGGACAGGGGCCTTGATGACATTCAGTACTTC. Its protein is CASRKDRGLDDIQYF.

This clonotype appeared many times. The chain recombines TRBV19 with TRBJ1-1; 10 bases align to TRBD1. This CDR3 is 15 amino acids long. From germline, CDR1 is LNHDA and CDR2 SQIVND (reference sequence). J was trimmed by 0 bases and V by 9 bases; bases with no gene match: 7. The CDR3: CASTPGQGMNTEAFF. CDR3 nucleotide sequence: TGTGCCAGCACGCCGGGACAGGGGATGAACACTGAAGCTTTCTTT.

This clonotype was seen ten or more times. V is TRBV20-1 and J is TRBJ1-2; perhaps TRBD1 as D (6 bases). Trimming removed 4 bases from V and 3 bases from J, with 9 bases in between. Germline V gene lookup returns CDR1 DFQATT and CDR2 SNEGSKA (reference sequence). CDR3 size: 12 residues. CDR3 sequence (DNA): TGCAGTGCTACAGGACAGTACTATGGCTACACCTTC. This gives the protein CSATGQYYGYTF.

Many counts were recorded for this clonotype. The genes are TRBV28 and TRBJ2-1, with D perhaps TRBD2 (5 bases). The V end lost 2 bases, the J end lost 6 bases, and 14 bases lay between the germline ends. Germline-derived CDR1 and CDR2 are MDHEN and SYDVKM. CDR3 length equals 15 residues. This CDR3 is CASSLLDFSRNEQFF. In DNA form, the CDR3 reads TGTGCCAGCAGTTTACTGGACTTCTCACGCAATGAGCAGTTCTTC.

This clonotype was counted many times. This rearrangement joins TRBV6-2 or TRBV6-3 to TRBJ2-4; D unclear. CDR3 length: 16 amino acids. V was shortened by 7 bases and J by 0 bases, with 16 bases between the two germline ends. Germline lookup yields CDR1 MNHEY and CDR2 SVGEGT. The CDR3 is CASKSDGVLAKNIQYF. CDR3 coding DNA: TGTGCCAGCAAATCCGACGGAGTACTAGCCAAAAACATTCAGTACTTC.

There are many counts of this clonotype. The genes are TRBV5-1 and TRBJ1-1; TRBD1 matches 12 bases. The CDR3 covers 15 residues. The germline gives CDR1 SGHRS, CDR2 YFSETQ. The V segment lost 4 bases and the J segment 8 bases; nucleotides outside the gene matches: 9. The CDR3: CASSVAGTGGEEAFF. The CDR3 region has the DNA TGCGCCAGCAGCGTGGCCGGGACAGGGGGCGAGGAAGCTTTCTTT.

CDR3 loop: CASSFGDGGGLPQHF. CDR3 in DNA: TGTGCCAGCAGTTTTGGGGATGGGGGAGGGCTGCCCCAGCATTTT. This chain connects TRBV12-3 or TRBV12-4 to TRBJ1-5; a possible D gene is TRBD1 (5 bases). The ends were cut back, 3 bases at V and 9 bases at J, with 18 bases in the middle. The CDR3 is 15 amino acids.

At least ten counts were recorded for this clonotype. J is TRBJ2-7 and V is TRBV2, with a weak D call TRBD1 (6 bases). The CDR3 length is 16 residues. V dropped 6 bases and J dropped 0 bases, with 18 bases sitting between them. Germline-derived CDR1 and CDR2 are SNHLY and FYNNEI. Here the CDR3 reads CASRIPGDRSSYEQYF. In DNA, the CDR3 is TGTGCCAGCAGAATTCCAGGGGATCGGAGCTCCTACGAGCAGTACTTC.

As for this clonotype: A much larger clone lies a single base off, so this may be a read error. The chain links TRBV20-1 to TRBJ1-1; perhaps TRBD1 as D (5 bases). The CDR3 has 11 amino acids. V was pared by 5 bases and J by 5 bases, with 9 bases between. The V gene's germline CDR1 is DFQATT and CDR2 SNEGSKA (reference sequence). In DNA, the CDR3 is TGCAGTGCTCCCAGGGAGACTGAAGCTTTCTTT. Translation: CSAPRETEAFF.

This clonotype was recorded at least ten times. The chain couples TRBV3-1 to TRBJ2-5; D unclear. The CDR3 extends over 14 amino acids. The V gene's germline CDR1 is LGHDT and CDR2 YNNKEL (reference sequence). V was trimmed by 1 base and J by 4 bases, leaving 10 bases between them. CDR3 DNA: TGTGCCAGCAGCCAAGCAATTCGGTTAGAGACCCAGTACTTC. Encoded protein: CASSQAIRLETQYF.

There are many counts of this clonotype. This chain links TRBV20-1 with TRBJ2-2; TRBD2 agrees at 10 bases. Germline values: CDR1 DFQATT, CDR2 SNEGSKA (reference sequence). The CDR3 is 16 residues long. The trim removed 1 base at V and 3 bases at J, leaving 5 bases unmatched. The CDR3 reads CSARGLLAGDTGELFF. Here the CDR3 DNA reads TGCAGTGCTAGAGGATTGCTAGCGGGAGACACCGGGGAGCTGTTTTTT.

This clonotype has a count of ten or more. The chain is built from TRBV6-1 and TRBJ2-7; 9 bases are a match to TRBD2. With V trimmed by 8 bases and J by 5 bases, 7 bases remained unmatched. The CDR3 has 13 amino acids. Germline V lookup: CDR1 MNHNS, CDR2 SASEGT. This chain's CDR3 is CASGQREDDEQYF. In DNA form, the CDR3 reads TGTGCCAGCGGACAGCGGGAGGATGACGAGCAGTACTTC.